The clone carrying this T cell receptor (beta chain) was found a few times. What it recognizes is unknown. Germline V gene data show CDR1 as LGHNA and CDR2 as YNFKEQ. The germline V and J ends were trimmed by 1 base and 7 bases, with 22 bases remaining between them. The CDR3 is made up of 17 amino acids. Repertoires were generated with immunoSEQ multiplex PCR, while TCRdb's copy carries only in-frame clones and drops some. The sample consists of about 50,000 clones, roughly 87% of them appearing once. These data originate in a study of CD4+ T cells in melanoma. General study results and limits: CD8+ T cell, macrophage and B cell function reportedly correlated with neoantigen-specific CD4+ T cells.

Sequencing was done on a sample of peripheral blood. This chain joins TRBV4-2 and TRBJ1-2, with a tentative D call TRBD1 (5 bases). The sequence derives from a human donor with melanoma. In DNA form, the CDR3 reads TGTGCCAGCAGCCAAGGACCCACCCTCGGGGGTGATGGTGGCTACACCTTC. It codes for CASSQGPTLGGDGGYTF.